This TCR beta chain was captured by sequencing in a study of breast tumors, draining lymph nodes, adjacent tissues. The CDR3 totals 17 residues. The germline gives CDR1 SGDLS, CDR2 YYNGEE. With 0 bases removed from V and 2 bases from J, the gap between germline ends came to 16 bases. Using its own MiXCR run on the multiplex PCR reads, TCRdb lists one record per CDR3 protein. The sample shows some 120,000 distinct CDR3 sequences, roughly 21% of them seen only once. A remark on this clonotype: Its antigen remains unknown. This could be a read error, since a much larger clone is one nucleotide away.

Axillary draining lymph nodes of breast cancer patients supplied the node samples. General study results and limits: Tumor TCR diversity was below lymph nodes but above nontumor tissue. Luminal-like breast cancer showed significantly higher tumor–nontumor repertoire similarity than basal-like. Tumor T cell lymph node origin was a supported hypothesis, not proven. Data fit most tumor T cells coming from lymph node, expanding in tumor.

This TCR came from a female donor with breast cancer. Some clones in this sample may be carry-over from other donors' samples. The V and J genes are TRBV9 and TRBJ2-3; D is possibly TRBD1 or TRBD2 (6 bases each). Material for sequencing was axillary lymph node tissue. The CDR3 here is CASSVAGGGSFTDTQYF. The CDR3 DNA is TGTGCCAGCAGCGTAGCAGGAGGGGGGAGTTTCACAGATACGCAGTATTTT.